These T cell receptor beta chains were read from a single sample in a study of T cell clones after liver transplantation. Assay used: immunoSEQ multiplex PCR; TCRdb lists only in-frame clones, some missing. This sample has tens of thousands of clones, with 75% to 80% found just once. The sample was CD8+ T cells from blood, taken less than 70 months after liver transplant. The source of these receptors is a human patient who received a liver transplant. Some T cells may trace back to the graft donor. CDR3s include the opening cysteine and the closing phenylalanine or tryptophan. The D gene is left open where the match is weak. The size field is filled for only some rows; it gives once, few, many or a size class.

D gene	V gene	J gene	clone size	CDR3 DNA	CDR3 protein
TRBD1	TRBV6-5	TRBJ2-1	.	TGTGCCAGCAGTTATCCCCGGGACAGGGGTGGTCATGAGCAGTTCTTC	CASSYPRDRGGHEQFF
.	TRBV19	TRBJ1-1	.	TGTGCCAGTGGGGTTACAGAGAACACTGAAGCTTTCTTT	CASGVTENTEAFF
.	TRBV28	TRBJ2-7	.	TGTGCCAGCAGTGACCACGGGGCCTACGAGCAGTACTTC	CASSDHGAYEQYF
.	TRBV14	TRBJ2-1	.	TGTGCCAGCAGCCCGGGGAGGTGGGAGCAGTTCTTC	CASSPGRWEQFF
.	TRBV19	TRBJ1-1	.	TGTGCCAGTAGGATTGGGGGTGACACTGAAGCTTTCTTT	CASRIGGDTEAFF
TRBD2	TRBV15	TRBJ2-1	medium-sized	TGTGCCACCAGCAGATCCGCGGGAGAAGAGCAGTTCTTC	CATSRSAGEEQFF
.	TRBV5-5	TRBJ2-4	.	TGTGCCAGCAGCTTGGTGGCAGGAGGGGACATTCAGTACTTC	CASSLVAGGDIQYF
.	TRBV19	TRBJ1-6	.	TGTGCCAGTAGTATTCAAGGGGATGGAAATTCACCCCTCCACTTT	CASSIQGDGNSPLHF
TRBD2	TRBV7-8	TRBJ2-3	.	TGTGCCAGCAGCCCTCTAGCGGGGCGCACAGATACGCAGTATTTT	CASSPLAGRTDTQYF
TRBD1	TRBV15	TRBJ1-2	.	TGTGCCACCAATTATGACAGGGCGGACTATGGCTACACCTTC	CATNYDRADYGYTF
.	TRBV4-1	TRBJ2-5	.	TGCGCCAGCAGCCAAGATTCTGGGGAGACCCAGTACTTC	CASSQDSGETQYF
.	TRBV9	TRBJ1-5	.	TGTGCCAGCAGCGCAAATTTGGATAGCAATCAGCCCCAGCATTTT	CASSANLDSNQPQHF
.	TRBV6-5	TRBJ1-1	once	TGTGCCAGCAGTACCCCCTCGACAGGGAACACTGAAGCTTTCTTT	CASSTPSTGNTEAFF
TRBD1	TRBV4-1	TRBJ1-2	.	TGCGCCAGCAGCCCCCGACAGGGTGATGGCTACACCTTC	CASSPRQGDGYTF
TRBD1	TRBV19	TRBJ2-1	once	TGTGCCAGCTACGGACAGGACAATGAGCAGTTCTTC	CASYGQDNEQFF
.	TRBV7-6	TRBJ1-2	once	TGTGCCAGCAGCTTAGACGGGGGGAATTATGGCTACACCTTC	CASSLDGGNYGYTF
.	TRBV7-9	TRBJ1-4	.	TGTGCCAGCATGGGTTTGGGAACTAATGAAAAACTGTTTTTT	CASMGLGTNEKLFF
.	TRBV14	TRBJ1-1	few	TGTGCCAGCAGCCTCGCCAATCTGGACACTGAAGCTTTCTTT	CASSLANLDTEAFF
.	TRBV7-9	TRBJ2-5	.	TGTGCCAGCAGCTTAGCGGGGGGGCTGGAGACCCAGTACTTC	CASSLAGGLETQYF
.	TRBV27	TRBJ2-1	.	TGTGCCAGCAGCCTTAGGGGTGCCACCTACAATGAGCAGTTCTTC	CASSLRGATYNEQFF
.	TRBV19	TRBJ2-5	.	TGTGCCAGTCCACAGGGCCAAGAGACCCAGTACTTC	CASPQGQETQYF
TRBD1	TRBV28	TRBJ2-7	few	TGTGCCAGCAGGGACAGGGGCTACGAGCAGTACTTC	CASRDRGYEQYF
.	TRBV6-5	TRBJ2-5	.	TGTGCCAGCAGCTACACAGGGACTCAAGAGACCCAGTACTTC	CASSYTGTQETQYF
.	TRBV7-9	TRBJ2-1	.	TGTGCCAGCAGCTTAGTTGCGAGGACCTACAATGAGCAGTTCTTC	CASSLVARTYNEQFF
.	TRBV5-1	TRBJ1-1	.	TGCGCCAGCAGCTTTTCGGGGGTCACTGAAGCTTTCTTT	CASSFSGVTEAFF